This TCR beta chain emerged from a study of blood T cell repertoires in COVID-19. Looking at the study overall: Both acute and convalescent COVID-19 samples were obtained from the United States, Italy and Spain. T cells, B-cell-depleted T cells, or PBMCs supplied cDNA or gDNA.

Per the original methods: Reference gene primer amplification yielded estimated nucleated cell counts. Measured with immunoSEQ multiplex PCR; TCRdb has only the in-frame clones, and not every one. D and trimming come from the DNA, and the V and J calls and clone size come from that table. In the table there are approximately 240,000 clones, roughly 90% of which are singletons. CDR1 MNHGY and CDR2 SAAAGT come from the germline V gene. V dropped 5 bases and J dropped 3; count of bases not matched to a gene: 10. The CDR3 sequence is 16 residues long. This clonotype originated in a middle-aged woman who had recovered from COVID-19. What was sequenced was peripheral blood. The chain employs TRBV6-8 and TRBJ2-1; 7 nucleotides agree with TRBD1. CDR3 DNA sequence: TGTGCCAGCAGTGGGCCGGGACAGTCAATCTACAATGAGCAGTTCTTC. Encoded protein: CASSGPGQSIYNEQFF.